The sample holds one count of the clone carrying this T cell receptor beta chain. The sample belongs to a study of blood T cell repertoires in COVID-19. There are 17 residues in the CDR3. The germline V gene has CDR1 LNHDA and CDR2 SQIVND (reference sequence). The ends lost 4 bases at V and 6 bases at J; junction bases unmatched: 13. Assay used: immunoSEQ multiplex PCR; TCRdb lists only in-frame clones, some missing. The sample has some 400,000 clones, around 87% seen once. This clonotype originated in a man aged 25 to 45 who had recovered from COVID-19. The chain has TRBV19 and TRBJ2-7; TRBD1 aligns across 12 bases. Specimen: PBMCs or T cells enriched from blood (not recorded which). As DNA, the CDR3 is TGTGCCAGTAGTACCCGGACCGGGGGACAGGGGGCGACCGAGCAGTACTTC. Protein product: CASSTRTGGQGATEQYF.